The rows below give T cell receptor beta chains drawn from one sample of a study of blood T cell repertoires in COVID-19. This table comes from immunoSEQ multiplex PCR, and its TCRdb copy is limited to in-frame clones, with some not included. The table shows about 300,000 clones, with nearly 90% occurring only once. The sequencing input was peripheral blood. The receptors stem from a man aged 18 to 30 with active or convalescent COVID-19. Each CDR3 is given with its conserved first and last residue. The D gene is left open where the match is weak. The listing skips clone size in some rows; elsewhere it reads once, few, many or a size class.

j_call: TRBJ2-5; clone_size: once; v_call: TRBV10-1; d_call: .; cdr3_nt: TGCGCCAGCAGTGGGACAGAGAGGGACCAAGAGACCCAGTACTTC; cdr3_aa: CASSGTERDQETQYF
j_call: TRBJ1-1; clone_size: .; v_call: TRBV14; d_call: .; cdr3_nt: TGTGCCAGCAGCCAAGGAGCTGAAGCTTTCTTT; cdr3_aa: CASSQGAEAFF
j_call: TRBJ2-2; clone_size: .; v_call: TRBV24-1; d_call: TRBD1; cdr3_nt: TGTGCCACCAGTGATCGGACAGGGGGCAACACCGGGGAGCTGTTTTTT; cdr3_aa: CATSDRTGGNTGELFF
j_call: TRBJ1-2; clone_size: .; v_call: TRBV2; d_call: .; cdr3_nt: TGTGCCAGCAGTGATGAGGGCTACACCTTC; cdr3_aa: CASSDEGYTF
j_call: TRBJ2-7; clone_size: .; v_call: TRBV21-1; d_call: .; cdr3_nt: TGTGCCAGCAGCGACTCCGGGACAACGTACGAGCAGTACTTC; cdr3_aa: CASSDSGTTYEQYF
j_call: TRBJ2-1; clone_size: .; v_call: TRBV5-1; d_call: TRBD2; cdr3_nt: TGCGCCAGCAGCCTCAGACTAGCGGGGGGATCTAGTGAGCAGTTCTTC; cdr3_aa: CASSLRLAGGSSEQFF
j_call: TRBJ1-1; clone_size: .; v_call: TRBV6-6; d_call: .; cdr3_nt: TGTGCCAGCAGTTACTCTCGAGGTATGAACACTGAAGCTTTCTTT; cdr3_aa: CASSYSRGMNTEAFF
j_call: TRBJ1-1; clone_size: .; v_call: TRBV11-2; d_call: .; cdr3_nt: TGTGCCAGCATAACGCACCGGGGGAGACCAAACACTGAAGCTTTCTTT; cdr3_aa: CASITHRGRPNTEAFF
j_call: TRBJ1-1; clone_size: .; v_call: TRBV12-3/TRBV12-4; d_call: .; cdr3_nt: TGTGCCAGCAGTGGCGGGCAGCTCGCTTTCTTT; cdr3_aa: CASSGGQLAFF
j_call: TRBJ2-7; clone_size: once; v_call: TRBV7-8; d_call: TRBD1; cdr3_nt: TGTGCCAGCAGCTTAGGACAGGGCCACTACGAGCAGTACTTC; cdr3_aa: CASSLGQGHYEQYF
j_call: TRBJ2-1; clone_size: .; v_call: TRBV12-3/TRBV12-4; d_call: TRBD2; cdr3_nt: TGTGCCAGCAGTCCGGGACTAAACAATGAGCAGTTCTTC; cdr3_aa: CASSPGLNNEQFF
j_call: TRBJ2-7; clone_size: .; v_call: TRBV9; d_call: .; cdr3_nt: TGTGCCAGCAGCGTAGGTGCCAGTCCCTACGAGCAGTACTTC; cdr3_aa: CASSVGASPYEQYF
j_call: TRBJ1-1; clone_size: .; v_call: TRBV6-1; d_call: .; cdr3_nt: TGTGCCAGCAGTGAATCTCAGGAGAACACTGAAGCTTTCTTT; cdr3_aa: CASSESQENTEAFF
j_call: TRBJ2-7; clone_size: .; v_call: TRBV7-9; d_call: .; cdr3_nt: TGTGCCAGCAGCTTAGAGACGACAGCGTACGAGCAGTACTTC; cdr3_aa: CASSLETTAYEQYF
j_call: TRBJ1-1; clone_size: .; v_call: TRBV6-5; d_call: .; cdr3_nt: TGTGCCAGCGGAATGGACAGCGTGAACACTGAAGCTTTCTTT; cdr3_aa: CASGMDSVNTEAFF
j_call: TRBJ2-1; clone_size: .; v_call: TRBV12-3/TRBV12-4; d_call: TRBD2; cdr3_nt: TGTGCCAGCAGCCGTAGCGGGGGGGCCCGTGAGTTCTTC; cdr3_aa: CASSRSGGAREFF
j_call: TRBJ2-3; clone_size: .; v_call: TRBV19; d_call: .; cdr3_nt: TGTGCCAGTAGTATGATGGAGGGAGCCACAGATACGCAGTATTTT; cdr3_aa: CASSMMEGATDTQYF
j_call: TRBJ2-1; clone_size: once; v_call: TRBV6-2/TRBV6-3; d_call: .; cdr3_nt: TGTGCCAGCAGTCCGGGGTCCTTTCGGAATGAGCAGTTCTTC; cdr3_aa: CASSPGSFRNEQFF
j_call: TRBJ2-7; clone_size: few; v_call: TRBV6-5; d_call: .; cdr3_nt: TGTGCCAGCAGTTACGAAGACAGCTCGGCAGTCTACGAGCAGTACTTC; cdr3_aa: CASSYEDSSAVYEQYF
j_call: TRBJ2-1; clone_size: .; v_call: TRBV27; d_call: .; cdr3_nt: TGTGCCAGCAGTTTATGGGGCCCACCCAAGGAGCAGTTCTTC; cdr3_aa: CASSLWGPPKEQFF
j_call: TRBJ1-1; clone_size: .; v_call: TRBV7-6; d_call: TRBD1; cdr3_nt: TGTGCCAGCAGCTCCTCCGGGACAGGAGACGGTGCTCAGACGAACACTGAAGCTTTCTTT; cdr3_aa: CASSSSGTGDGAQTNTEAFF
j_call: TRBJ1-4; clone_size: once; v_call: TRBV5-1; d_call: .; cdr3_nt: TGCGCCAGCAGCTTAGGAGGGGATTATGAAAAACTGTTTTTT; cdr3_aa: CASSLGGDYEKLFF
j_call: TRBJ2-5; clone_size: .; v_call: TRBV5-6; d_call: .; cdr3_nt: TGTGCCAGCAGCTCGATCGGAGTAGGGGCCCAGTACTTC; cdr3_aa: CASSSIGVGAQYF
j_call: TRBJ2-3; clone_size: .; v_call: TRBV7-9; d_call: .; cdr3_nt: TGTGCCAGCAGCGAGATAGATACGCAGTATTTT; cdr3_aa: CASSEIDTQYF
j_call: TRBJ1-4; clone_size: .; v_call: TRBV6-5; d_call: TRBD1; cdr3_nt: TGTGCCAGCAACAAAGCCGGGACAGGGACTGAAAAACTGTTTTTT; cdr3_aa: CASNKAGTGTEKLFF
j_call: TRBJ2-5; clone_size: .; v_call: TRBV5-8; d_call: TRBD2; cdr3_nt: TGTGCCAGCAGTTTCGAGCTAGCGGGCCAAGAGACCCAGTACTTC; cdr3_aa: CASSFELAGQETQYF
j_call: TRBJ2-1; clone_size: .; v_call: TRBV11-2; d_call: TRBD2; cdr3_nt: TGTGCCAGCAGCTTAGATCGGGGGGGCCGATCCTACAATGAGCAGTTCTTC; cdr3_aa: CASSLDRGGRSYNEQFF
j_call: TRBJ1-2; clone_size: .; v_call: TRBV25-1; d_call: .; cdr3_nt: TGTGCCAGCAGTGAATTGTTCAATAACTATGGCTACACCTTC; cdr3_aa: CASSELFNNYGYTF
j_call: TRBJ2-7; clone_size: .; v_call: TRBV5-1; d_call: TRBD2; cdr3_nt: TGCGCCAGCAGTTTAGCGGGGGCCCCGTCGGGGCTCGAGCAGTACTTC; cdr3_aa: CASSLAGAPSGLEQYF
j_call: TRBJ1-1; clone_size: .; v_call: TRBV13; d_call: .; cdr3_nt: TGTGCCAGCAGCTCTCAGGGGCGGAACACTGAAGCTTTCTTT; cdr3_aa: CASSSQGRNTEAFF
j_call: TRBJ1-1; clone_size: .; v_call: TRBV6-6; d_call: .; cdr3_nt: TGTGCCAGCTCGAGAGGGTCCGCTGAAGCTTTCTTT; cdr3_aa: CASSRGSAEAFF
j_call: TRBJ1-1; clone_size: .; v_call: TRBV14; d_call: .; cdr3_nt: TGTGCCAGCAGCCAAGATGGGCAGGGAGGCACTGAAGCTTTCTTT; cdr3_aa: CASSQDGQGGTEAFF
j_call: TRBJ2-3; clone_size: .; v_call: TRBV13; d_call: TRBD2; cdr3_nt: TGTGCCAGCAGCTTAGTTATTAGCGGGGGCGAGGGTACAGATACGCAGTATTTT; cdr3_aa: CASSLVISGGEGTDTQYF
j_call: TRBJ1-3; clone_size: .; v_call: TRBV7-9; d_call: .; cdr3_nt: TGTGCCAGCAGTCAAGTTCAGGGAAACACCATATATTTT; cdr3_aa: CASSQVQGNTIYF
j_call: TRBJ2-3; clone_size: .; v_call: TRBV5-1; d_call: TRBD2; cdr3_nt: TGCGCCAGCAGCCGGAGGACTAGCGGGGGCTCTAGCACAGATACGCAGTATTTT; cdr3_aa: CASSRRTSGGSSTDTQYF
j_call: TRBJ2-5; clone_size: .; v_call: TRBV10-3; d_call: TRBD1; cdr3_nt: TGTGCCATCAGGGGGGACAGGGAGGGAGAGACCCAGTACTTC; cdr3_aa: CAIRGDREGETQYF
j_call: TRBJ1-4; clone_size: .; v_call: TRBV5-8; d_call: .; cdr3_nt: TGTGCCAGCAGCACCGGAGTGGATTCTAATGAAAAACTGTTTTTT; cdr3_aa: CASSTGVDSNEKLFF
j_call: TRBJ1-1; clone_size: .; v_call: TRBV6-1; d_call: .; cdr3_nt: TGTGCCAGCAGAGAACTCCCCAGGGGAATGAACACTGAAGCTTTCTTT; cdr3_aa: CASRELPRGMNTEAFF
j_call: TRBJ1-6; clone_size: .; v_call: TRBV2; d_call: .; cdr3_nt: TGTGCCAGCAGTGAGTTCTTTGTGGCGGGAGGTTCACCCCTCCACTTT; cdr3_aa: CASSEFFVAGGSPLHF
j_call: TRBJ2-7; clone_size: once; v_call: TRBV6-6; d_call: TRBD1; cdr3_nt: TGTGCCAGCAGCCAAGGACAGGAAGGACTCTTTACGAAGCAGTACTTC; cdr3_aa: CASSQGQEGLFTKQYF
j_call: TRBJ1-3; clone_size: .; v_call: TRBV10-3; d_call: .; cdr3_nt: TGTGCCATCAAGTCAGGGGGAAACACCATATATTTT; cdr3_aa: CAIKSGGNTIYF
j_call: TRBJ1-1; clone_size: once; v_call: TRBV7-7; d_call: .; cdr3_nt: TGTGCCAGCAGCCTAAACGAGGGGGAAACTGAAGCTTTCTTT; cdr3_aa: CASSLNEGETEAFF
j_call: TRBJ2-7; clone_size: .; v_call: TRBV12-5; d_call: .; cdr3_nt: TGTGCTAGTGGGTACGGGGCCTACGAGCAGTACTTC; cdr3_aa: CASGYGAYEQYF
j_call: TRBJ1-5; clone_size: .; v_call: TRBV2; d_call: TRBD1; cdr3_nt: TGTGCCAGCGGGACAGCTAGCAATCAGCCCCAGCATTTT; cdr3_aa: CASGTASNQPQHF
j_call: TRBJ2-7; clone_size: .; v_call: TRBV27; d_call: TRBD1; cdr3_nt: TGTGCCAGCAGTACAGGGACAGGACCCTCCTACGAGCAGTACTTC; cdr3_aa: CASSTGTGPSYEQYF
j_call: TRBJ2-2; clone_size: .; v_call: TRBV4-2; d_call: TRBD2; cdr3_nt: TGTGCCAGCAGCCCCTTCCCCTCTAGCGGGCGGAACACCGGGGAGCTGTTTTTT; cdr3_aa: CASSPFPSSGRNTGELFF
j_call: TRBJ2-1; clone_size: once; v_call: TRBV12-3/TRBV12-4; d_call: .; cdr3_nt: TGTGCCAGCAGTGGAGGGAGATACAATGAGCAGTTCTTC; cdr3_aa: CASSGGRYNEQFF
j_call: TRBJ1-1; clone_size: once; v_call: TRBV5-1; d_call: .; cdr3_nt: TGCGCCAGCAGCTTGGCCCAGGGCGTGAACACTGAAGCTTTCTTT; cdr3_aa: CASSLAQGVNTEAFF
j_call: TRBJ1-3; clone_size: .; v_call: TRBV5-1; d_call: .; cdr3_nt: TGCGCCACCTCACAGGGATCTGCTGGAAACACCATATATTTT; cdr3_aa: CATSQGSAGNTIYF
j_call: TRBJ1-2; clone_size: many; v_call: TRBV6-2/TRBV6-3; d_call: TRBD1; cdr3_nt: TGTGCCAGCAGTCCCGGCGACAGGGAAACCTATGGCTACACCTTC; cdr3_aa: CASSPGDRETYGYTF
j_call: TRBJ1-5; clone_size: .; v_call: TRBV3-1/TRBV3-2; d_call: .; cdr3_nt: TGTGCCAGCAGCCAAGATCCGAGGGGAGGCGGATGGCATTTT; cdr3_aa: CASSQDPRGGGWHF